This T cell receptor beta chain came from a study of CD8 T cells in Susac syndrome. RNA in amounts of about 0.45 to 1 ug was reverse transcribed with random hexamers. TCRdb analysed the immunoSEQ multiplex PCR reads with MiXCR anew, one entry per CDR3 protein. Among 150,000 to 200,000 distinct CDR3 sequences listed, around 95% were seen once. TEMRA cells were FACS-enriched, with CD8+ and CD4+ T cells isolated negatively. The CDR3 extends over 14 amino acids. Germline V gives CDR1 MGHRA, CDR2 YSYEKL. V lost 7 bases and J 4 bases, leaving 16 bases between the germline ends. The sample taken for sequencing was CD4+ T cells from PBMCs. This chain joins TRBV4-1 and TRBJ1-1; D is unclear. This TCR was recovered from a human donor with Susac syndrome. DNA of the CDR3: TGCGCCAGCAACCCCACGGGAGTCGGCACTGAAGCTTTCTTT. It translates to CASNPTGVGTEAFF.